The 6 T cell receptor beta chains below were found in one sample sequenced in a study of blood T cells in healthy people across ages (dated by TCRdb to 2014 to 2015). Library creation used 5' RACE. The data were produced on an Illumina HiSeq 2500. The second PCR ran for roughly 7 to 12 cycles and used a J-beta primer mix along with a sample-barcoded 5' primer. TCRdb redid the processing of the public reads, applying fastp at Q25 and MiXCR, and retained in-frame beta chains. A single entry per CDR3 protein holds the most common genes and DNA from its merged rows. This sample comprises hundreds of thousands of distinct CDR3 sequences, 27% of them detected only once. Jointly, the top ten make up over 25% of the sample. Sequencing was carried out using blood. The source of these receptors is an older woman in good health.

The chain recombines TRBV6-5 with TRBJ2-5; D unclear. CDR1 is MNHEY, CDR2 SVGAGI, per germline. Trimming removed 2 bases at V and 2 bases at J, with 9 bases between. The CDR3 has 14 amino acids. The CDR3 coding sequence is TGTGCCAGCAGTTACGATGGCAGACAAGAGACCCAGTACTTC. It is translated as CASSYDGRQETQYF.

The CDR3 reads CSVEEDSGGVSYEQYF. CDR3 nucleotides: TGCAGCGTTGAAGAAGATTCAGGAGGGGTGTCCTACGAGCAGTACTTC. The chain joins TRBV29-1 to TRBJ2-5, with D perhaps TRBD2 (6 bases). The J call may be faulty, since TRBJ2-7 better matches the DNA end. The CDR3 is made up of 16 amino acids. CDR1 and CDR2 from the germline V gene are SQVTM and ANQGSEA.

This chain uses TRBV28 with TRBJ1-2; 8 bases fit TRBD1. Looked up from germline, CDR1 is MDHEN and CDR2 is SYDVKM. Trimming removed 7 bases from V and 7 bases from J; junction bases left unmatched: 5. CDR3 size: 12 residues. CDR3 sequence (DNA): TGTGCCAGCACGGACAGGGTGGGTGGCTACACCTTC. It codes for CASTDRVGGYTF.

J is TRBJ2-1 and V is TRBV19, with D perhaps given as TRBD1 or TRBD2 (5 bases each). Germline CDR1 is LNHDA and CDR2 is SQIVND (reference sequence). Trimming took 5 bases from V and 0 from J, leaving 17 bases between them. There are 17 residues in the CDR3. This CDR3 reads CASSPGQGTSSYNEQFF. The DNA for the CDR3 is TGTGCCAGTAGTCCGGGCCAGGGTACTAGCTCCTACAATGAGCAGTTCTTC.

This rearrangement joins TRBV4-3 to TRBJ2-7; 7 bases are a match to TRBD1. The CDR3 spans 14 residues. V lost 2 bases and J lost 2; bases outside the gene matches: 3. Germline CDR1 LGHNA, CDR2 YSLEER. The DNA of the CDR3 is TGCGCCAGCAGCCAATACAGGGGTACCTACGAGCAGTACTTC. It is translated as CASSQYRGTYEQYF.

The chain has TRBV12-3 or TRBV12-4 and TRBJ2-7; 11 bases align to TRBD2. CDR3 size: 15 residues. The ends lost 7 bases at V and 1 base at J; junction bases unmatched: 6. CDR3: CASTIAGGRSYEQYF. CDR3 DNA: TGTGCCAGCACTATAGCGGGAGGGAGGTCCTACGAGCAGTACTTC.